This T cell receptor (beta chain) was captured in a study of cytomegalovirus exposure and HLA in healthy donors. Whole-study context: Early on, a data release was issued that held approximately 78 million unique TCRs from HLA-typed donors. Across 350 to 500 genotyped donors, about 81% landed in the Caucasian-associated ancestry cluster. Study outcomes and limitations: Prediction of most subjects' HLA-A and HLA-B alleles by TCR beta sequences was reportedly accurate. The productive fraction for most TCR beta V segments was about 87% or about 30% in an earlier analysis.

As for this clone: As yet, its antigen is unknown.

The PCR employed 60 Vbeta primers together with 13 Jbeta primers. This table comes from immunoSEQ multiplex PCR, and its TCRdb copy is limited to in-frame clones, with some not included. The table lists under 200,000 clones, roughly 84% of them singletons. Trimming took 6 bases from V and 0 from J, leaving 11 bases between them. Per the germline V gene, CDR1 is MNHNS and CDR2 is SASEGT. CDR3 length equals 14 residues. Sequencing was done on a sample of PBMCs. The chain joins TRBV6-1 to TRBJ2-5; tentatively, D is TRBD1 (5 bases). This receptor was identified in a boy between 10 and 17 years old in good health and CMV-seronegative. In DNA form, the CDR3 reads TGTGCCAGCAGGCCACAGGCCCACCAAGAGACCCAGTACTTC. As protein: CASRPQAHQETQYF.